These 25 T cell receptor beta chains came from one sample sequenced in a study of blood T cell repertoires in COVID-19. Sequenced by immunoSEQ multiplex PCR; TCRdb stores in-frame clones only, minus some. The table includes fewer than 90,000 clones, about nine tenths detected once. Material for sequencing was peripheral blood. The receptor source for this set is a male donor with acute or convalescent COVID-19.

The V and J genes are TRBV3-1 (or the pseudogene TRBV3-2) and TRBJ1-6; no firm D call. The CDR3 contains 15 residues. Germline V lookup: CDR1 LGHDT, CDR2 YNNKEL (reference sequence). Trimming shortened V by 5 bases and J by 6 bases, and 14 bases separated the two germline ends. The CDR3 reads CASSGNRDLNSPLHF. The CDR3 DNA is TGTGCCAGCAGCGGCAACCGGGATCTTAATTCACCCCTCCACTTT.

This chain uses TRBV2 with TRBJ1-6; D perhaps matches TRBD1 (5 bases). Germline V gives CDR1 SNHLY, CDR2 FYNNEI. The V end was cut by 3 bases, the J end by 10 bases, with 13 bases between. CDR3 length equals 14 residues. The CDR3 protein is CASSEQLTVSPLHF. The CDR3 DNA reads as TGTGCCAGCAGTGAGCAACTGACAGTCTCACCCCTCCACTTT.

The genes are TRBV12-3 or TRBV12-4 and TRBJ2-4; D is unresolved. The CDR3 extends over 13 amino acids. The V and J ends lost 1 base and 5 bases respectively, with 6 bases between them. CDR3: CASSLVPENIQYF. The CDR3 DNA is TGTGCCAGCAGTTTAGTACCGGAAAACATTCAGTACTTC.

In its sample, this clone was seen once. CDR3 sequence: CASSPGTANTEAFF. CDR3 nucleotides: TGTGCCAGCTCACCCGGGACAGCCAACACTGAAGCTTTCTTT. The chain uses TRBV18 and TRBJ1-1; 7 bases are shared with TRBD1. Per the germline V gene, CDR1 is KGHSH and CDR2 is LQKENI. Germline trimming cut 3 bases from V and 2 bases from J; bases unmatched to any gene: 3. The CDR3 covers 14 residues.

The gene calls are TRBV5-5 and TRBJ2-3, with D perhaps matching TRBD1 (6 bases). Germline values: CDR1 SGHKS, CDR2 YYEKEE (reference sequence). Trimming left V 0 bases short and J 4 bases short, with 12 bases between. This CDR3 comprises 15 residues. CDR3 bases: TGTGCCAGCAGCTTGGGACTGGGGGCCCCAGATACGCAGTATTTT. Translation gives CASSLGLGAPDTQYF.

This clone came up once. The gene calls are TRBV9 and TRBJ2-5; 8 bases align to TRBD2. CDR1 is SGDLS, CDR2 YYNGEE, per germline. The trim removed 0 bases at V and 2 bases at J, leaving 6 bases unmatched. The CDR3 sequence is 16 residues long. In DNA form, the CDR3 reads TGTGCCAGCAGCGTAGGCGGGGGGATCAGGCAAGAGACCCAGTACTTC. The encoded protein is CASSVGGGIRQETQYF.

This clone was picked up one time. The V and J genes are TRBV7-6 and TRBJ2-1; TRBD1 matches 8 bases. The CDR3 runs to 15 residues. J gave up 5 bases and V 5 bases, and 8 bases lay outside the gene matches. Germline values: CDR1 SGHVS, CDR2 FNYEAQ. CDR3: CASSRVEGQDNEQFF. The DNA for the CDR3 is TGTGCCAGCAGCCGTGTGGAGGGACAGGACAATGAGCAGTTCTTC.

The CDR3 DNA sequence: TGTGCCAGCAGCCCCGACAGGGGAGGTTTATTGATGGGGACTGAAGCTTTCTTT. As protein: CASSPDRGGLLMGTEAFF. The gene calls are TRBV11-3 and TRBJ1-1, with 8 bases matching TRBD1. The CDR3 extends over 18 amino acids. The V gene end was trimmed by 5 bases and the J gene end by 5 bases; junction bases not matched to a gene: 19. The germline V gene has CDR1 SGHNT and CDR2 YENEEA.

The chain couples TRBV19 to TRBJ2-5; D unclear. This CDR3 is built from 11 residues. CDR1 and CDR2 (germline): LNHDA, SQIVND (reference sequence). The germline V and J ends were trimmed by 0 bases and 7 bases, with 3 bases remaining between them. DNA of the CDR3: TGTGCCAGTAGTATAGATCGGACCCAGTACTTC. Protein: CASSIDRTQYF.

The chain employs TRBV5-1 and TRBJ2-1, with 11 bases matching TRBD2. V shed 5 bases, J shed 7 bases, and the junction held 11 bases outside the gene matches. This CDR3 is built from 16 residues. Germline V gives CDR1 SGHRS, CDR2 YFSETQ. CDR3 nucleotides: TGCGCCAGCAGTCCTATCACTAGCGGGGGAGGGAATGAGCAGTTCTTC. This sequence encodes CASSPITSGGGNEQFF.

The rearrangement uses TRBV5-5 and TRBJ2-1; D is unresolved. Trimming removed 5 bases from V and 6 bases from J, with 12 bases in between. The germline V gene encodes CDR1 SGHKS and CDR2 YYEKEE (reference sequence). The CDR3 length is 13 residues. The CDR3 sequence is CASRTVGFNEQFF. Written as DNA, the CDR3 is TGTGCCAGCAGAACAGTCGGCTTCAATGAGCAGTTCTTC. The full variable domain, in which reference TRBV5-5 and TRBJ2-1 provide the parts outside the CDR3, is DAGVTQSPTHLIKTRGQQVTLRCSPISGHKSVSWYQQVLGQGPQFIFQYYEKEERGRGNFPDRFSARQFPNYSSELNVNALLLGDSALYLCASRTVGFNEQFFGPGTRLTVL.

This clone appeared a few times. The gene calls are TRBV18 and TRBJ1-1, with D tentatively TRBD1 (5 bases). The V end lost 3 bases, the J end lost 6 bases, and 14 bases lay between the germline ends. The CDR3 covers 14 residues. Per germline, CDR1 KGHSH and CDR2 LQKENI. The CDR3 nucleotides are TGTGCCAGCTCACCGGGCAGGGTTATCGCTGAAGCTTTCTTT. Translation gives CASSPGRVIAEAFF.

The chain has TRBV28 and TRBJ1-2; TRBD1 aligns across 7 bases. J was trimmed by 5 bases and V by 2 bases; bases with no gene match: 5. The CDR3 has 14 amino acids. The germline CDR1 and CDR2 sequences are MDHEN and SYDVKM. The CDR3 DNA reads TGTGCCAGCAGTTTACCGCGACAGGGTTATGGCTACACCTTC. It specifies CASSLPRQGYGYTF.

The J gene is TRBJ1-6, the V gene TRBV5-1; the match to TRBD1 covers 7 bases. Germline CDR1 SGHRS, CDR2 YFSETQ. The CDR3 is made up of 16 amino acids. J lost 9 bases, V lost 2 bases, and 11 bases had no gene match. The DNA for the CDR3 is TGCGCCAGCAGCTTAGAAAGGACAGGTGGGGGTTCACCCCTCCACTTT. Amino acid sequence: CASSLERTGGGSPLHF.

Remarks on this clone: One end of the junction varies from germline; a read error may be responsible. The chain is built from TRBV7-9 and TRBJ1-1; D may be TRBD1 (5 bases). The CDR3 length is 15 residues. Germline V lookup: CDR1 SEHNR, CDR2 FQNEAQ (reference sequence). The DNA for the CDR3 is TGTGCCAGCAGCATAGCGCGGGGGTTATTCACTGAAGCTTTCTTT. It translates to CASSIARGLFTEAFF.

J is TRBJ2-7 and V is TRBV6-5; D gene unclear. This CDR3 is 13 amino acids long. V lost 7 bases and J lost 0, with 10 bases in between. Looked up from germline, CDR1 is MNHEY and CDR2 is SVGAGI. The CDR3 is CASTHGTSYEQYF. As DNA, the CDR3 is TGTGCCAGCACCCACGGTACCTCCTACGAGCAGTACTTC.

The gene calls are TRBV6-5 and TRBJ1-1; D ambiguous. V shed 6 bases and J shed 7 bases, with 15 bases lying between them. The V gene's germline CDR1 is MNHEY and CDR2 SVGAGI. The CDR3 is 13 amino acids. The CDR3 reads CASRRIAGLEAFF. In DNA, the CDR3 is TGTGCCAGCAGGCGAATCGCTGGGCTTGAAGCTTTCTTT.

The V and J genes are TRBV15 and TRBJ2-3, with 15 bases matching TRBD2. V was pared by 1 base and J by 4 bases, with 6 bases of the junction left unmatched. The germline V gene encodes CDR1 LNHNV and CDR2 YYDKDF (reference sequence). The CDR3 consists of 18 residues. The chain's CDR3 is CATSRGGLAGGLADTQYF. The CDR3 DNA follows: TGTGCCACCAGCAGAGGCGGACTAGCGGGGGGGCTCGCAGATACGCAGTATTTT.

As to this clone: Within the sample, other DNA sequences also encode this same CDR3. The V gene is TRBV6-5, the J gene TRBJ1-1; no clear D gene. Germline V lookup: CDR1 MNHEY, CDR2 SVGAGI. The CDR3 sequence is 12 residues long. The V end lost 6 bases, the J end lost 0 bases, and 5 bases lay between the germline ends. CDR3 region: CASSSVNTEAFF. DNA for the CDR3: TGTGCCAGCAGCTCCGTGAACACTGAAGCTTTCTTT.

The chain links TRBV3-1 (or the pseudogene TRBV3-2) to TRBJ2-3; 13 bases are shared with TRBD2. Germline loops: CDR1 LGHDT, CDR2 YNNKEL (reference sequence). Trimming took 4 bases from V and 0 from J; bases not matched to a gene: 1. The CDR3 covers 16 residues. Here the CDR3 DNA reads TGTGCCAGCAGCCTGGGACTAGCGGGGAGCACAGATACGCAGTATTTT. Residues: CASSLGLAGSTDTQYF.

The gene calls are TRBV6-5 and TRBJ2-7; 9 bases are shared with TRBD1. Germline CDR1 reads MNHEY; CDR2 reads SVGAGI. The trim removed 4 bases at V and 4 bases at J, leaving 2 bases unmatched. The CDR3 consists of 13 residues. The DNA of the CDR3 is TGTGCCAGCAGTTGGGACAGGGCGTACGAGCAGTACTTC. It specifies CASSWDRAYEQYF.

This sequence joins TRBV6-5 and TRBJ1-6; D call uncertain. Trimming removed 0 bases at V and 10 bases at J, with 16 bases between. CDR1 MNHEY and CDR2 SVGAGI come from the germline V gene. CDR3 size: 16 residues. CDR3 residues: CASSYSNRVGGSPLHF. In DNA, the CDR3 is TGTGCCAGCAGTTACTCGAATAGGGTCGGAGGGTCACCCCTCCACTTT.

This chain links TRBV6-1 with TRBJ1-1; a weak D match, TRBD1 (6 bases). The V gene lost 1 base and the J gene lost 4 bases, with 16 bases spanning the gap. This CDR3 has 16 residues. Germline CDR1 reads MNHNS; CDR2 reads SASEGT. The chain's CDR3 is CASSEVGGGRGTEAFF. DNA of the CDR3: TGTGCCAGCAGTGAAGTAGGGGGGGGCAGGGGCACTGAAGCTTTCTTT.

The V gene is TRBV3-1 (or the pseudogene TRBV3-2), the J gene TRBJ1-2; D gene unclear. V dropped 1 base and J dropped 3 bases, with 12 bases sitting between them. The germline V gene encodes CDR1 LGHDT and CDR2 YNNKEL (reference sequence). This CDR3 spans 15 amino acids. CDR3 in amino acids: CASSQGFSGYYGYTF. DNA of the CDR3: TGTGCCAGCAGCCAAGGATTTTCGGGGTACTATGGCTACACCTTC.

The chain links TRBV18 to TRBJ1-3, with 11 bases fitting TRBD1. J lost 4 bases, V lost 3 bases, and 5 bases had no gene match. The CDR3 extends over 16 amino acids. The germline CDR1 and CDR2 sequences are KGHSH and LQKENI. The CDR3 loop reads CASSPRTGGEGNTIYF. The CDR3 nucleotides are TGTGCCAGCTCACCCCGGACAGGGGGCGAAGGAAACACCATATATTTT.